The T cell receptor (beta chain) described here comes from a study of cytomegalovirus exposure and HLA in healthy donors. General study findings and limits: HLA alleles showed associations with approximately 15,000 TCR beta sequences in a later analysis, at a 0.05 false discovery rate. Earlier results showed most TCR beta V segments being productive about 87% or about 30% of the time. CMV serostatus was the sole immune exposure data available.

The PCR contained 60 Vbeta and 13 Jbeta primers. The table came from immunoSEQ multiplex PCR; TCRdb's copy has only in-frame clones and leaves some out. In the table there are roughly 200,000 clones, less than 80% of which are singletons. This clone was observed a handful of times. As yet, its antigen is unknown. Germline trimming cut 1 base from V and 6 bases from J; bases unmatched to any gene: 4. CDR1 is SGHNT and CDR2 is YENEEA in the germline V gene. This CDR3 is built from 14 residues. This sequence was found in a woman under 40 in good health and CMV-seropositive. Sequencing input: PBMCs. This sequence joins TRBV11-3 and TRBJ1-2, with 8 nucleotides matching TRBD1. CDR3: CASSLAAGGDGYTF. The CDR3 DNA reads as TGTGCCAGCAGCTTAGCGGCAGGGGGCGATGGCTACACCTTC.